This T cell receptor beta chain was sequenced for a study of blood T cell repertoires in COVID-19. Study-level information: Donors in the United States, Italy and Spain gave samples during acute or convalescent COVID-19. PBMCs, B-cell-depleted T cells, or T cells were the source of the cDNA or gDNA that made up the material.

Per the original methods: How many nucleated cells were present was estimated from reference gene primer amplification. Using immunoSEQ multiplex PCR, the repertoire was profiled, and TCRdb retains in-frame clones only, with some absent. From that table come the V and J calls and clone size; the DNA was used to work out D and trimming. The profile covers some 380,000 clones, with roughly 80% appearing a single time and approximately 1% taken by the ten largest. Germline-derived CDR1 and CDR2 are SEHNR and FQNEAQ (reference sequence). The CDR3 spans 15 residues. The V gene end was trimmed by 4 bases and the J gene end by 1 base; junction bases not matched to a gene: 6.

This clonotype was sampled from a human donor with acute or convalescent COVID-19. The donor label of this sample is uncertain. The rearrangement uses TRBV7-9 and TRBJ1-2; 7 bases agree with TRBD1. The source material was peripheral blood. For the CDR3, the DNA is TGTGCCAGCAGCTCCGACAGGGATTATAACTATGGCTACACCTTC. It encodes CASSSDRDYNYGYTF.